This record concerns one T cell receptor beta chain sequence. This sample is drawn from a study of blood T cell repertoires in COVID-19. Some clones are missing from TCRdb's copy, which holds only in-frame ones; the method was immunoSEQ multiplex PCR. The data contain about 190,000 clones, 88% of them singletons. V shed 1 base, J shed 5 bases, and the junction held 2 bases outside the gene matches. The CDR3 spans 14 residues. In germline, CDR1 is SGHAT, CDR2 FQNNGV. The chain is built from TRBV11-2 and TRBJ2-3; 8 bases align to TRBD1. The receptor was isolated from a man between 40 and 49 years old with active or convalescent COVID-19. Sequencing was done on a sample of peripheral blood. As DNA, the CDR3 is TGTGCCAGCAGCTTAGTCAGGGGGCAAGATACGCAGTATTTT. It translates to CASSLVRGQDTQYF. Looking up the rest from reference TRBV11-2 and TRBJ2-3 gives the full variable domain: EAGVAQSPRYKIIEKRQSVAFWCNPISGHATLYWYQQILGQGPKLLIQFQNNGVVDDSQLPKDRFSAERLKGVDSTLKIQPAKLEDSAVYLCASSLVRGQDTQYFGPGTRLTVL.